Below, one T cell receptor (beta chain) is given with its context. This table comes from immunoSEQ multiplex PCR, and its TCRdb copy is limited to in-frame clones, with some not included. The top ten clones hold around a sixth of a sample with approximately 270,000 clones, roughly 80% of them seen once. V was pared by 6 bases and J by 6 bases, with 20 bases between. The CDR3 length is 16 residues. Germline V gene data show CDR1 as SGHDN and CDR2 as FVKESK. The data derive from a study of blood T cell repertoires in COVID-19. Study information: The analysed material was cDNA or gDNA that came from T cells, B-cell-depleted T cells, or PBMCs.

Sequencing was performed on peripheral blood. The chain couples TRBV14 to TRBJ2-2; D might be TRBD1 (6 bases). This TCR was recovered from a person between 65 and 79 years old with COVID-19, enrolled during active disease. CDR3: CASREGRGHWAGELFF. DNA for the CDR3: TGTGCCAGCAGGGAAGGACGGGGACATTGGGCCGGGGAGCTGTTTTTT.